The 19 T cell receptor beta chains in this list originate from one sample, sequenced in a study of T cell changes during pregnancy in multiple sclerosis. TCRdb's table, derived via immunoSEQ multiplex PCR, lists solely in-frame clones and lacks some. The sample comprises about 39,000 clones, around 90% of which are singletons, and approximately 2% rests with the top ten. This specimen was CD4+ T cells from peripheral blood mononuclear cells, taken after pregnancy. The source is a female donor in good health, enrolled as a control in a pregnancy study.

This chain connects TRBV5-6 to TRBJ2-3; 11 nucleotides line up with TRBD2. The J segment lost 4 bases and the V segment lost 4 bases, leaving 14 bases of the junction unmatched. The CDR3 sequence is 18 residues long. Germline CDR1 SGHDT, CDR2 YYEEEE. CDR3 in DNA: TGTGCCAGCAGCCCGCCAGGGACTAGCGGAGACCTTCCAGATACGCAGTATTTT. Encoded protein: CASSPPGTSGDLPDTQYF.

The genes are TRBV5-1 and TRBJ1-1, with D tentatively TRBD1 (6 bases). The CDR3 has 14 amino acids. From germline, CDR1 is SGHRS and CDR2 YFSETQ. Between the trimmed V and J ends, which lost 3 bases and 1 base, there was a span of 10 bases. CDR3 bases: TGCGCCAGCAGCTGGGACACCAAGAACACTGAAGCTTTCTTT. Translation gives CASSWDTKNTEAFF.

The genes are TRBV5-4 and TRBJ2-6; the match to TRBD2 covers 9 bases. In germline, CDR1 is SGHNT, CDR2 YYREEE (reference sequence). Trimming removed 2 bases from V and 0 bases from J; junction bases left unmatched: 9. The CDR3 runs 19 residues. CDR3 sequence reads: CASSLEPGLAISGANVLTF. CDR3 sequence (DNA): TGTGCCAGCAGCTTAGAACCGGGACTAGCTATCTCTGGGGCCAACGTCCTGACTTTC.

The chain combines TRBV6-6 with TRBJ2-7, with D possibly matching TRBD1 (5 bases). CDR3 length: 15 amino acids. Germline V gene lookup returns CDR1 MNHNY and CDR2 SVGAGI (reference sequence). Trimming left V 7 bases short and J 5 bases short, with 21 bases between. In DNA form, the CDR3 reads TGTGCCAGCAACTCCCGGTCGCTGCAGGGTAACGAGCAGTACTTC. Translation: CASNSRSLQGNEQYF.

The chain carries TRBV5-1 and TRBJ2-1; TRBD2 is a possible D gene (5 bases). The CDR3 is 14 residues long. The ends were cut back, 4 bases at V and 8 bases at J, with 16 bases in the middle. Germline loops: CDR1 SGHRS, CDR2 YFSETQ. CDR3 sequence (DNA): TGCGCCAGCAGCCAATCGACGGGGTCGGATGAGCAGTTCTTC. Translated, it gives CASSQSTGSDEQFF.

This clone was observed a single time. The CDR3 nucleotides read TGTGCCAGCAGCCCTGGGACAGCCGAAAAACTGTTTTTT. Its protein product is CASSPGTAEKLFF. The chain has TRBV28 and TRBJ1-4, with 7 bases lining up with TRBD1. The germline CDR1 and CDR2 sequences are MDHEN and SYDVKM. This CDR3 comprises 13 residues. The V gene end was trimmed by 6 bases and the J gene end by 8 bases; junction bases not matched to a gene: 6.

On this clone itself: It is likely a read error, because the conserved phenylalanine at the end of the CDR3 is missing. This chain joins TRBV6-1 and TRBJ1-1; D is unresolved. The CDR3 is made up of 13 amino acids. Trimming removed 2 bases at V and 7 bases at J, with 11 bases between. Germline V gene data show CDR1 as MNHNS and CDR2 as SASEGT. This CDR3 reads CASSEFATNEAFV. For the CDR3, the DNA is TGTGCCAGCAGTGAATTCGCGACTAATGAAGCTTTCGTT.

The chain combines TRBV7-9 with TRBJ2-5; 8 nucleotides match TRBD1. Germline values: CDR1 SEHNR, CDR2 FQNEAQ (reference sequence). The CDR3 sequence is 15 residues long. V trimming: 5 bases; J trimming: 5 bases; junction bases outside the gene matches: 10. CDR3 nucleotides: TGTGCCAGCAGCCTCCCCTTGACAGGGGAGGAGACCCAGTACTTC. Translated, it gives CASSLPLTGEETQYF.

Details on this clone: At the DNA level, this CDR3 is encoded by other sequences in the same sample as well. This chain links TRBV27 with TRBJ1-6; TRBD1 agrees at 9 bases. The ends lost 5 bases at V and 0 bases at J; junction bases unmatched: 5. The CDR3 length is 17 residues. Germline CDR1 and CDR2: MNHEY and SMNVEV (reference sequence). The CDR3 reads CASSGGTGSSYNSPLHF. DNA for the CDR3: TGTGCCAGCAGTGGGGGGACAGGGAGCTCCTATAATTCACCCCTCCACTTT.

The chain links TRBV18 to TRBJ2-4; the match to TRBD1 covers 9 bases. CDR3 length: 14 residues. The ends lost 2 bases at V and 10 bases at J; junction bases unmatched: 6. Germline lookup yields CDR1 KGHSH and CDR2 LQKENI. Here the CDR3 reads CASSPDETGGIQYF. The DNA for the CDR3 is TGTGCCAGCTCACCAGACGAGACAGGGGGAATTCAGTACTTC.

V gene TRBV15 combines with J gene TRBJ1-2; D remains unclear. Trimming shortened V by 0 bases and J by 4 bases, and 6 bases separated the two germline ends. The CDR3 is made up of 13 amino acids. Looked up from germline, CDR1 is LNHNV and CDR2 is YYDKDF (reference sequence). The CDR3 sequence: CATSRDRSYGYTF. Written as DNA, the CDR3 is TGTGCCACCAGCAGAGATAGGAGCTATGGCTACACCTTC. The entire variable domain, with the rest obtained from reference TRBV15 and TRBJ1-2, is as follows: DAMVIQNPRYQVTQFGKPVTLSCSQTLNHNVMYWYQQKSSQAPKLLFHYYDKDFNNEADTPDNFQSRRPNTSFCFLDIRSPGLGDTAMYLCATSRDRSYGYTFGSGTRLTVV.

J is TRBJ2-3 and V is TRBV7-9; D might be TRBD2 (5 bases). This CDR3 has 13 amino acids. Germline CDR1 is SEHNR and CDR2 is FQNEAQ (reference sequence). V dropped 3 bases and J dropped 3 bases, with 7 bases sitting between them. In nucleotides, the CDR3 is TGTGCCAGCAGCTTGAGCGGAACAGATACGCAGTATTTT. Residues: CASSLSGTDTQYF. Supplemented by reference TRBV7-9 and TRBJ2-3, the full variable domain reads DTGVSQNPRHKITKRGQNVTFRCDPISEHNRLYWYRQTLGQGPEFLTYFQNEAQLEKSRLLSDRFSAERPKGSFSTLEIQRTEQGDSAMYLCASSLSGTDTQYFGPGTRLTVL.

The chain employs TRBV7-2 and TRBJ1-2; tentatively, D is TRBD1 (6 bases). This CDR3 is built from 15 residues. Germline V CDR1 and CDR2: SGHTA, FQGNSA. The V end was cut by 4 bases, the J end by 3 bases, with 15 bases between. This chain's CDR3 is CASSSLGGLDYGYTF. CDR3 coding DNA: TGTGCCAGCAGCTCCCTCGGGGGGCTCGACTATGGCTACACCTTC.

V gene TRBV28 combines with J gene TRBJ2-3; 8 bases align to TRBD2. This CDR3 has 16 residues. From germline, CDR1 is MDHEN and CDR2 SYDVKM. With V trimmed by 6 bases and J by 3 bases, 11 bases remained unmatched. The CDR3: CASSPPVGGGTDTQYF. The CDR3 nucleotides read TGTGCCAGCAGCCCCCCAGTAGGCGGGGGGACAGATACGCAGTATTTT.

This chain joins TRBV7-3 and TRBJ1-2, with 7 bases that match TRBD1. The CDR3 totals 14 residues. CDR1 and CDR2 from the germline V gene are SGHTA and FQGTGA. The ends lost 0 bases at V and 12 bases at J; junction bases unmatched: 10. As DNA, the CDR3 is TGTGCCAGCAGCTTAACACAGGGGAGAGGGGGCCACACCTTC. It codes for CASSLTQGRGGHTF.

The V and J genes are TRBV6-1 and TRBJ2-3; 9 bases map to TRBD2. The CDR3 is made up of 14 amino acids. J gave up 4 bases and V 6 bases, and 5 bases lay outside the gene matches. CDR1 and CDR2 (germline): MNHNS, SASEGT. The DNA of the CDR3 is TGTGCCAGCAGCGCGGGGGGGCTCGCAGATACGCAGTATTTT. Protein: CASSAGGLADTQYF.

The CDR3 DNA reads TGTGCCAGCTCACCGGCCAGGACCTACGAGCAGTACTTC. The encoded protein is CASSPARTYEQYF. The rearrangement uses TRBV18 and TRBJ2-7; D call uncertain. The V end lost 3 bases, the J end lost 2 bases, and 8 bases lay between the germline ends. The CDR3 covers 13 residues. CDR1 and CDR2 (germline): KGHSH, LQKENI.

V gene TRBV5-6 combines with J gene TRBJ2-7; 9 nucleotides line up with TRBD2. J lost 6 bases, V lost 4 bases, and 11 bases had no gene match. The CDR3 is made up of 15 amino acids. Germline CDR1 reads SGHDT; CDR2 reads YYEEEE. The CDR3 DNA sequence: TGTGCCAGCAGCCCGGACTTTGCGGGAGGGTTCGAGCAGTACTTC. Translation: CASSPDFAGGFEQYF.

V is TRBV4-1 and J is TRBJ2-7, with 10 bases identical to TRBD1. Germline values: CDR1 MGHRA, CDR2 YSYEKL. V gave up 0 bases and J gave up 7 bases; unmatched junction bases: 9. CDR3 length: 16 amino acids. The CDR3 region is CASSQDARQGAREQYF. CDR3 nucleotide sequence: TGCGCCAGCAGCCAAGACGCGCGACAGGGGGCGAGGGAGCAGTACTTC.